The rows below give T cell receptor beta chains drawn from one sample of a study of blood T cell repertoires in COVID-19. Sequencing used immunoSEQ multiplex PCR; TCRdb keeps in-frame clones, though not all of them. Of over 95,000 clones in the sample, around nine tenths were seen once. The sample taken for sequencing was peripheral blood. These receptors originate from an older woman who had recovered from COVID-19. Each CDR3 is given with its conserved first and last residue. A D gene is named only where the DNA matches it firmly. Not every row has a clone size; where given, it reads once, few, many or a size class.

TRBV19,few,-,TRBJ2-2,CASSIGDGRAGELFF,TGTGCCAGTAGTATAGGTGATGGGAGAGCCGGGGAGCTGTTTTTT
TRBV6-5,-,-,TRBJ2-1,CASSLIVTGNEQFF,TGTGCCAGCAGTCTAATAGTGACTGGGAATGAGCAGTTCTTC
TRBV2,-,TRBD1,TRBJ2-1,CASTKGQGGNEQFF,TGTGCCAGCACAAAGGGACAGGGAGGGAATGAGCAGTTCTTC
TRBV5-1,-,-,TRBJ2-2,CASSSPGTGELFF,TGCGCCAGCAGCTCACCAGGGACTGGGGAGCTGTTTTTT
TRBV10-3,once,TRBD1,TRBJ2-3,CAISGRGQIGQGISADTQYF,TGTGCCATCAGTGGCCGGGGGCAGATCGGACAGGGAATATCGGCAGATACGCAGTATTTT
TRBV4-1,-,TRBD2,TRBJ2-7,CASSQVYLAGVDEQYF,TGCGCCAGCAGCCAAGTTTACCTAGCGGGGGTCGACGAGCAGTACTTC
TRBV27,-,TRBD1,TRBJ1-2,CASSLSQGLWYGYTF,TGTGCCAGCAGTTTATCACAGGGGCTGTGGTATGGCTACACCTTC
TRBV18,-,-,TRBJ1-1,CASSPGGGEAFF,TGTGCCAGCTCACCAGGGGGGGGAGAAGCTTTCTTT
TRBV7-6,-,TRBD2,TRBJ2-5,CASSLGPTSGQETQYF,TGTGCCAGCAGCTTAGGGCCGACTAGCGGTCAAGAGACCCAGTACTTC
TRBV30,-,-,TRBJ2-7,CAWSGLASDEQYF,TGTGCCTGGAGTGGGCTAGCGAGCGACGAGCAGTACTTC
TRBV10-1,-,TRBD2,TRBJ2-3,CASSVGLAAITDTQYF,TGCGCCAGCAGTGTTGGACTAGCCGCGATCACAGATACGCAGTATTTT
TRBV19,-,-,TRBJ2-2,CASSAGAYTGELFF,TGTGCCAGTAGTGCCGGAGCCTATACCGGGGAGCTGTTTTTT
TRBV4-1,-,TRBD1,TRBJ1-2,CASSQDLNRGDYGYTF,TGCGCCAGCAGCCAAGATCTTAACAGGGGGGACTATGGCTACACCTTC
TRBV6-6,-,TRBD2,TRBJ2-5,CASSSGGGETQYF,TGTGCCAGCAGTTCTGGGGGGGGAGAGACCCAGTACTTC
TRBV9,-,TRBD1,TRBJ2-5,CASSLTGVGETQYF,TGTGCCAGCAGCTTAACAGGGGTGGGGGAGACCCAGTACTTC
TRBV30,-,-,TRBJ1-1,CAWSVQRGTEAFF,TGTGCCTGGAGTGTACAAAGGGGAACTGAAGCTTTCTTT
TRBV18,-,-,TRBJ2-5,CASSPQKGRETQYF,TGTGCCAGCTCACCTCAAAAGGGGCGGGAGACCCAGTACTTC
TRBV7-2,-,TRBD1,TRBJ1-5,CASSPKGLAGGGQPQHF,TGTGCCAGCAGCCCAAAAGGCTTGGCAGGGGGCGGGCAGCCCCAGCATTTT
TRBV28,-,TRBD1,TRBJ1-4,CASSDGTGSEKLFF,TGTGCCAGCAGCGACGGGACAGGGAGTGAAAAACTGTTTTTT
TRBV21-1,-,-,TRBJ1-1,CASSSGLGSSYTEAFF,TGTGCCAGCAGCAGTGGCCTGGGCAGCTCATACACTGAAGCTTTCTTT
TRBV7-2,-,-,TRBJ2-6,CASSPLSGANVLTF,TGTGCCAGCAGCCCCCTCTCTGGGGCCAACGTCCTGACTTTC
TRBV12-3/TRBV12-4,-,TRBD1,TRBJ1-5,CASRGTADQPQHF,TGTGCCAGCAGGGGGACAGCCGATCAGCCCCAGCATTTT
TRBV24-1,-,TRBD1,TRBJ2-7,CATSDHDRGAYEQYF,TGTGCCACCAGTGACCACGACAGGGGTGCCTACGAGCAGTACTTC
TRBV6-6,-,TRBD1,TRBJ1-1,CASSYPTGGRSTEAFF,TGTGCCAGCAGTTACCCGACAGGGGGCAGGAGCACTGAAGCTTTCTTT
TRBV18,-,-,TRBJ2-5,CASSPMSVLQETQYF,TGTGCCAGCTCACCAATGAGCGTACTGCAAGAGACCCAGTACTTC
TRBV28,few,-,TRBJ1-1,CASSPGRVRYTEAFF,TGTGCCAGCAGCCCCGGGAGGGTGAGGTACACTGAAGCTTTCTTT
TRBV28,-,TRBD1,TRBJ1-3,CASRSRTGGGNTIYF,TGTGCCAGCAGATCTCGGACAGGGGGGGGAAACACCATATATTTT
TRBV4-3,once,TRBD2,TRBJ2-7,CASSQGGTSVDEQYF,TGCGCCAGCAGCCAAGGGGGGACTAGCGTAGACGAGCAGTACTTC
TRBV5-1,-,-,TRBJ2-7,CASSLDPMSDEQYF,TGCGCCAGCAGCTTGGACCCTATGAGTGACGAGCAGTACTTC
TRBV28,-,TRBD1,TRBJ2-4,CASQAGGKNIQYF,TGTGCCAGCCAGGCAGGGGGTAAAAACATTCAGTACTTC
TRBV19,-,TRBD2,TRBJ2-3,CASTLAGSRTDTQYF,TGTGCCAGTACCCTAGCGGGATCCCGCACAGATACGCAGTATTTT
TRBV5-8,-,TRBD2,TRBJ2-1,CASSPGLAGRSSYNEQFF,TGTGCCAGCAGCCCGGGACTAGCGGGCCGGAGCTCCTACAATGAGCAGTTCTTC
TRBV28,-,TRBD1,TRBJ1-5,CASSLGYRDSYLPQHF,TGTGCCAGCAGTTTAGGATACCGGGACAGCTATCTGCCCCAGCATTTT
TRBV13,many,-,TRBJ1-2,CASSLEGYYGYTF,TGTGCCAGCAGCTTAGAGGGGTACTATGGCTACACCTTC
TRBV15,once,-,TRBJ1-5,CATSRRRELDQPQHF,TGTGCCACCAGCAGGCGAAGGGAGCTGGATCAGCCCCAGCATTTT
TRBV5-1,-,TRBD1,TRBJ2-4,CASSSGGEAKNIQYF,TGCGCCAGCAGCTCAGGGGGAGAGGCCAAAAACATTCAGTACTTC
TRBV6-5,-,-,TRBJ2-3,CASGIEGADTQYF,TGTGCCAGCGGAATCGAGGGGGCAGATACGCAGTATTTT
TRBV7-3,-,-,TRBJ2-2,CASSQMSGTGELFF,TGTGCCAGCAGCCAAATGTCGGGGACCGGGGAGCTGTTTTTT
TRBV7-7,-,TRBD2,TRBJ2-3,CASSLTSGTTDTQYF,TGTGCTAGCAGCCTGACTAGCGGAACCACAGATACGCAGTATTTT
TRBV9,-,TRBD1,TRBJ1-6,CASSAQTGAPGGALHF,TGTGCCAGCAGCGCCCAGACAGGGGCCCCCGGAGGGGCCCTCCACTTT
TRBV19,-,TRBD1,TRBJ2-7,CASSTRQGDEQYF,TGTGCCAGTAGTACTCGACAGGGGGACGAGCAGTACTTC
TRBV7-2,-,TRBD2,TRBJ2-7,CASSVERGVMEQYF,TGTGCCAGCAGCGTGGAGCGGGGAGTAATGGAGCAGTACTTC
TRBV5-5,once,TRBD1,TRBJ1-2,CASSMTGSYGYTF,TGTGCCAGCAGCATGACAGGGTCCTATGGCTACACCTTC
TRBV10-3,few,-,TRBJ1-6,CAISLDRRNSPLHF,TGTGCCATCAGCCTAGACAGGAGGAACTCACCCCTCCACTTT
TRBV24-1,-,TRBD2,TRBJ2-1,CATSLAGESYNEQFF,TGTGCCACCAGTCTAGCGGGTGAATCCTACAATGAGCAGTTCTTC
TRBV5-1,-,TRBD2,TRBJ2-7,CASRASSSGWYEQYF,TGCGCCAGCAGGGCCTCTTCTAGCGGTTGGTACGAGCAGTACTTC
TRBV19,-,TRBD2,TRBJ2-1,CASSIGGREWMDEQFF,TGTGCCAGTAGTATAGGCGGGCGGGAGTGGATGGATGAGCAGTTCTTC
TRBV3-1/TRBV3-2,-,-,TRBJ1-1,CASSKQGPYSFRAFF,TGTGCCAGCAGCAAACAGGGCCCGTACTCATTTCGGGCTTTCTTT
TRBV19,-,-,TRBJ2-3,CASSPPGVGDTQYF,TGTGCCAGTAGTCCCCCAGGGGTTGGGGATACGCAGTATTTT